These T cell receptor beta chains were read from a single sample in a study of cytomegalovirus exposure and HLA in healthy donors. Generated by immunoSEQ multiplex PCR, the TCRdb table keeps only in-frame clones and is missing some. The table has tens of thousands of clones, roughly four fifths seen once. The sequencing input was PBMCs. These TCRs come from a human donor in good health. CDR3s include the opening cysteine and the closing phenylalanine or tryptophan. D genes are given only for firm matches. Not all rows give a size; the values are once, few, many and, for expanded clones, a class.

length,V,D,J,size,DNA,CDR3
16,TRBV4-3,NA,TRBJ2-3,NA,TGCGCCAGCAGCCAAATACCCCCAGTTAGCACAGATACGCAGTATTTT,CASSQIPPVSTDTQYF
15,TRBV14,NA,TRBJ1-2,NA,TGTGCCAGCAGCCAAGACAGGGCCCCCTACTATGGCTACACCTTC,CASSQDRAPYYGYTF
16,TRBV19,NA,TRBJ2-6,NA,TGTGCCAGTAGTATCGGAGAATTCTCTGGGGCCAACGTCCTGACTTTC,CASSIGEFSGANVLTF
14,TRBV28,TRBD1,TRBJ1-1,once,TGTGCCAGCAGTCCCCGACAGGGACGGACTGAAGCTTTCTTT,CASSPRQGRTEAFF
15,TRBV25-1,TRBD1,TRBJ2-2,NA,TGTGCCAGCAGTGAACAGGGGGCGGACACCGGGGAGCTGTTTTTT,CASSEQGADTGELFF
13,TRBV19,NA,TRBJ2-7,NA,TGTGCCAGTTCTCCTAGGGGGTCCTACGAGCAGTACTTC,CASSPRGSYEQYF
12,TRBV15,NA,TRBJ2-1,NA,TGTGCCACCAGCAGAGCGGGGAATGAGCAGTTCTTC,CATSRAGNEQFF
14,TRBV30,NA,TRBJ2-7,NA,TGTGCCTGGAGTGTACCCGGGATTCCCTACGAGCAGTACTTC,CAWSVPGIPYEQYF
15,TRBV18,TRBD1,TRBJ1-5,NA,TGTGCCAGCTCACCCTCGACAGGGGATAATCAGCCCCAGCATTTT,CASSPSTGDNQPQHF
17,TRBV18,NA,TRBJ2-1,NA,TGTGCCAGCTCACCATTCTTGGGCAGGGACTCCTACAATGAGCAGTTCTTC,CASSPFLGRDSYNEQFF
16,TRBV2,TRBD2,TRBJ2-7,once,TGTGCCAGCAGTTCTAACGGACTAGCGGCTACCTACGAGCAGTACTTC,CASSSNGLAATYEQYF
13,TRBV7-2,NA,TRBJ2-7,few,TGTGCCAGCAGCTTTCACAGCTGGGACGAGCAGTACTTC,CASSFHSWDEQYF
17,TRBV19,TRBD1,TRBJ1-5,NA,TGTGCCAGTAGTATAAGTTCACTCGGACAGGGGCATCAGCCCCAGCATTTT,CASSISSLGQGHQPQHF
15,TRBV14,TRBD2,TRBJ2-7,few,TGTGCCAGCAGCCACCTGCGGGAGCTGATCTACGAGCAGTACTTC,CASSHLRELIYEQYF
16,TRBV4-3,NA,TRBJ2-3,NA,TGCGCCAGCAGCCAAGGGCGGACGGGGTTTGCAGATACGCAGTATTTT,CASSQGRTGFADTQYF
13,TRBV28,NA,TRBJ1-1,NA,TGTGCCAGCAGTACGACAGGGAACACTGAAGCTTTCTTT,CASSTTGNTEAFF
15,TRBV5-6,NA,TRBJ2-1,NA,TGTGCCAGCAGCTTGTTCGAAGGGGCTTACAATGAGCAGTTCTTC,CASSLFEGAYNEQFF
16,TRBV29-1,TRBD1,TRBJ2-7,NA,TGCAGGTTGCCATGGGGACAGGGGGCTCTCCCCTACGAGCAGTACTTC,CRLPWGQGALPYEQYF
17,TRBV13,NA,TRBJ1-1,NA,TGTGCCAGCAGCTCAGCACCGCCGTGGGGGGAGTCGACTGAAGCTTTCTTT,CASSSAPPWGESTEAFF
16,TRBV27,NA,TRBJ2-1,NA,TGTGCCAGCAGAAGACCGCAGGGGTCCTCCTACAATGAGCAGTTCTTC,CASRRPQGSSYNEQFF
16,TRBV4-3,TRBD2,TRBJ2-1,NA,TGCGCCAGCAGCCAAGACCTCTGGACTAGCTACAATGAGCAGTTCTTC,CASSQDLWTSYNEQFF
17,TRBV13,TRBD1,TRBJ1-6,NA,TGTGCCAGCAGCTCAACCCGGGACAGGGGGAAGAATTCACCCCTCCACTTT,CASSSTRDRGKNSPLHF
15,TRBV5-1,NA,TRBJ2-7,NA,TGCGCCAGCAGCTTGATCAGCGTGAGCTCCTACGAGCAGTACTTC,CASSLISVSSYEQYF
13,TRBV18,NA,TRBJ1-4,NA,TGTGCCAGCTCACCAGTCAGAAACGAAAAACTGTTTTTT,CASSPVRNEKLFF
15,TRBV2,TRBD2,TRBJ2-1,NA,TGTGCCAGCAGCCGCCGAGCGGGAGGGCACAATGAGCAGTTCTTC,CASSRRAGGHNEQFF
14,TRBV5-3,NA,TRBJ2-7,few,TGTGCCAGAAGCTTGCTCAGTTTATCCTACGAGCAGTACTTC,CARSLLSLSYEQYF
15,TRBV7-2,NA,TRBJ2-1,NA,TGTGCCAGCAGCACGGGGGTTCCCTTTTACAATGAGCAGTTCTTC,CASSTGVPFYNEQFF
15,TRBV28,NA,TRBJ2-3,NA,TGTGCCAGCAGTTTAGGGGCAGGGGCCACAGATACGCAGTATTTT,CASSLGAGATDTQYF
15,TRBV7-2,TRBD1,TRBJ1-3,NA,TGTGCCTGCAGCCCCACAGGGGCAGGTGGAAACACCATATATTTT,CACSPTGAGGNTIYF
15,TRBV7-2,TRBD1,TRBJ1-1,NA,TGTGCCAGCAGCGGGCGGACAGGGGCGAACACTGAAGCTTTCTTT,CASSGRTGANTEAFF
14,TRBV6-1,TRBD1,TRBJ1-2,NA,TGTGCCAGCAGCCAGACCCAGGGGGGCTATGGCTACACCTTC,CASSQTQGGYGYTF
16,TRBV5-1,TRBD1,TRBJ1-5,NA,TGCGCCAGCAGCTCATTAAAACAGGGGGCAATCCAGCCCCAGCATTTT,CASSSLKQGAIQPQHF
16,TRBV30,TRBD1,TRBJ1-1,NA,TGTGCCTGGAGTCACGGGGGGGACAGGGTAAAAACTGAAGCTTTCTTT,CAWSHGGDRVKTEAFF
13,TRBV30,NA,TRBJ1-5,once,TGTGCCTGGAGTGATAGTAGCAATCAGCCCCAGCATTTT,CAWSDSSNQPQHF
11,TRBV29-1,NA,TRBJ2-5,NA,TGCAGCTTACTTAAACAAGAGACCCAGTACTTC,CSLLKQETQYF
17,TRBV11-2,NA,TRBJ1-5,NA,TGTGCCAGCAGCTTAACCCCGGGGAATAACTACAATCAGCCCCAGCATTTT,CASSLTPGNNYNQPQHF
15,TRBV6-5,TRBD1,TRBJ2-1,NA,TGTGCCAGCAGCCAATTCAGGGGGCACTACAATGAGCAGTTCTTC,CASSQFRGHYNEQFF
15,TRBV6-5,NA,TRBJ2-3,once,TGTGCCAGCAGTAAAACTGACCCCAGTTCGGGTACGCAGTATTTT,CASSKTDPSSGTQYF
17,TRBV7-8,TRBD2,TRBJ2-1,NA,TGTGCCAGCAGCCTACGTTTGAGGCTAGCGGGGGACAATGAGCAGTTCTTC,CASSLRLRLAGDNEQFF
17,TRBV29-1,TRBD2,TRBJ2-2,NA,TGCAGCGTTGGCATTAGCGGGATAAAGACTAACACCGGGGAGCTGTTTTTT,CSVGISGIKTNTGELFF
14,TRBV10-1,TRBD1,TRBJ1-5,NA,TGCGCCAGCAGGAGGACAGGGAGCGATCAGCCCCAGCATTTT,CASRRTGSDQPQHF
14,TRBV25-1,NA,TRBJ1-4,NA,TGTGCCACCCGGTCTTCTACAACTAATGAAAAACTGTTTTTT,CATRSSTTNEKLFF
14,TRBV7-6,NA,TRBJ1-6,once,TGTGCCAGCAGCTTACCCGGTCTCGGTTCACCCCTCCACTTT,CASSLPGLGSPLHF
14,TRBV6-5,NA,TRBJ2-2,NA,TGTGCCAGCAGTTACCGGCTAGGTGGCGGGGAGCTGTTTTTT,CASSYRLGGGELFF
14,TRBV7-9,NA,TRBJ2-2,NA,TGTGCCAGCAGCGAGGGACAGAACACCGGGGAGCTGTTTTTT,CASSEGQNTGELFF
14,TRBV5-1,NA,TRBJ2-1,NA,TGCGCCACCCGGACCGGACACCCAAATAGTGAGCAGTTCTTC,CATRTGHPNSEQFF
11,TRBV20-1,NA,TRBJ2-1,NA,TGCAGTGCTAGCGGGGTGGATGAGCAGTTCTTC,CSASGVDEQFF
15,TRBV5-1,TRBD2,TRBJ2-2,NA,TGCGCCAGCAGCGAGCTGGGCGGGGGTTCCGGGGAGCTGTTTTTT,CASSELGGGSGELFF